The source of this T cell receptor beta chain is a study of human T cells and chemical hapten exposure. This clonotype was found many times. Original processing notes: The median was approximately 89,000 TCRs per sample, ranging roughly 23,224 to 750,000. One entry per CDR3 protein, called by TCRdb with MiXCR from the RACE reads. The V and J calls follow TCRdb's processing rather than the paper's. The table shows about 100,000 distinct CDR3 sequences, with 8% to 13% occurring only once. Noted time point: patch test 1, 2 weeks after DPC sensitization. Treatment specified: therapeutic diphenylcyclopropenone sensitization with weekly scalp DPC. Germline V gene lookup returns CDR1 SGHNT and CDR2 YYREEE (reference sequence). V gave up 0 bases and J gave up 4 bases, with 10 bases separating them. The CDR3 sequence is 15 residues long.

This chain links TRBV5-4 with TRBJ2-2, with D possibly TRBD2 on 5 matching bases. The sample consisted of whole blood, taken in connection with sensitization to the hapten diphenylcyclopropenone (DPC). The source is a woman aged 35 to 49 with alopecia areata. Some clones in this sample may be carry-over from other donors' samples. Here the CDR3 reads CASSLELVSTGELFF. CDR3 in DNA: TGTGCCAGCAGCTTGGAACTAGTATCCACCGGGGAGCTGTTTTTT.